Below, 21 T cell receptor beta chains from the same sample are listed, as sequenced in a study of beta chain features in type 1 diabetes. Sequenced material consisted of expressed TCRB transcripts (all of the isolated RNA was reverse transcribed). The method was immunoSEQ multiplex PCR; TCRdb's version includes in-frame clones alone and lacks a portion of them. The repertoire holds 350,000 to 450,000 clones, with about 16% as singletons. Material: naive CD4+ T cells from blood. The receptors shown here come from a young woman in good health.

The rearrangement links TRBV30 to TRBJ1-2; TRBD1 might be the D (5 bases). V lost 1 base and J lost 4, with 7 bases in between. The CDR3 totals 12 residues. From germline, CDR1 is GTSNPN and CDR2 SVGIG (reference sequence). Here the CDR3 reads CAWSADSYGYTF. The CDR3 nucleotides read TGTGCCTGGAGTGCCGACAGCTATGGCTACACCTTC.

The V gene is TRBV28, the J gene TRBJ1-2; D may be TRBD1 (5 bases). Trimming pared 8 bases from V and 3 bases from J, leaving 13 bases between. Germline CDR1 and CDR2: MDHEN and SYDVKM. This CDR3 is 13 amino acids long. The CDR3 sequence is CASYRARDYGYTF. The CDR3 DNA reads TGTGCCAGCTATCGGGCCAGGGACTATGGCTACACCTTC.

The chain is built from TRBV19 and TRBJ1-5; D possibly corresponds to TRBD1 (5 bases). Germline CDR1 and CDR2: LNHDA and SQIVND (reference sequence). Trimming stripped 4 bases from V and 4 bases from J, with 17 bases between. This CDR3 is 16 amino acids long. CDR3 nucleotide sequence: TGTGCCAGTAGTACTCCGGGACTCCGAGGGAATCAGCCCCAGCATTTT. It is translated as CASSTPGLRGNQPQHF. Using reference TRBV19 and TRBJ1-5 for the parts outside the CDR3, the full variable domain is DGGITQSPKYLFRKEGQNVTLSCEQNLNHDAMYWYRQDPGQGLRLIYYSQIVNDFQKGDIAEGYSVSREKKESFPLTVTSAQKNPTAFYLCASSTPGLRGNQPQHFGDGTRLSIL.

The V call is TRBV7-9, the J call TRBJ1-5, with D uncertain. Germline V gives CDR1 SEHNR, CDR2 FQNEAQ (reference sequence). V lost 5 bases and J 7 bases, leaving 21 bases between the germline ends. The CDR3 loop spans 16 amino acids. The CDR3 bases are TGTGCCAGCAGCAAAGAAGGACTATCCACCGGACAGCCCCAGCATTTT. Amino acids: CASSKEGLSTGQPQHF.

In its sample, this clone was seen a few times. The genes are TRBV28 and TRBJ2-7; D may be TRBD2 (5 bases). Trimming took 4 bases from V and 1 from J, leaving 11 bases between them. Looked up from germline, CDR1 is MDHEN and CDR2 is SYDVKM. The CDR3 has 14 amino acids. The CDR3 DNA reads TGTGCCAGCAGTTCCAGACGGGATTCCTACGAGCAGTACTTC. Translation gives CASSSRRDSYEQYF.

This chain joins TRBV18 and TRBJ2-1, with a possible D match to TRBD2 (5 bases). There are 14 residues in the CDR3. CDR1 and CDR2 (germline): KGHSH, LQKENI. The V gene lost 8 bases and the J gene lost 3 bases, with 14 bases spanning the gap. CDR3 in DNA: TGTGCCAGCCGGACTTGGAGCAACTACAATGAGCAGTTCTTC. This encodes CASRTWSNYNEQFF.

In this sample, this clone turned up a few times. This sequence joins TRBV10-3 and TRBJ2-5, with a tentative D call TRBD1 (6 bases). The V end was cut by 6 bases, the J end by 7 bases, with 18 bases between. This CDR3 has 14 amino acids. Germline CDR1 and CDR2: ENHRY and SYGVKD. The CDR3 DNA is TGTGCCATCAGGGGGGAACAGGGAGTGGGGACCCAGTACTTC. Translated, it gives CAIRGEQGVGTQYF.

The V call is TRBV28, the J call TRBJ2-1, with a tentative D call TRBD1 (7 bases). CDR1 is MDHEN and CDR2 is SYDVKM in the germline V gene. There are 15 residues in the CDR3. Trimming left V 6 bases short and J 2 bases short, with 14 bases between. The CDR3: CASSLRGTAYNEQFF. As DNA, the CDR3 is TGTGCCAGCAGCCTCCGGGGGACAGCCTACAATGAGCAGTTCTTC.

This clone was counted a few times. The rearrangement joins TRBV30 to TRBJ2-7; TRBD1 matches 7 bases. This CDR3 is built from 12 residues. Germline CDR1 GTSNPN, CDR2 SVGIG (reference sequence). V lost 2 bases, J lost 5 bases, and 3 bases stayed unmatched. CDR3 residues: CAWSRQGNEQYF. Written as DNA, the CDR3 is TGTGCCTGGAGTAGACAGGGCAACGAGCAGTACTTC.

The gene calls are TRBV28 and TRBJ2-1, with 12 nucleotides matching TRBD2. CDR1 and CDR2 from the germline V gene are MDHEN and SYDVKM. The CDR3 extends over 18 amino acids. Germline trimming cut 2 bases from V and 7 bases from J; bases unmatched to any gene: 12. For the CDR3, the DNA is TGTGCCAGCAGTTTACTAGCGGGAGGGCCAGGTTTCAGGAATGAGCAGTTCTTC. Protein: CASSLLAGGPGFRNEQFF.

The chain uses TRBV18 and TRBJ2-2; 8 nucleotides line up with TRBD2. The germline CDR1 and CDR2 sequences are KGHSH and LQKENI. The CDR3 is 16 amino acids. The V and J ends lost 0 bases and 1 base, in that order; junction bases with no gene match: 1. CDR3 DNA sequence: TGTGCCAGCTCACCACCCAGCGGGAGGAACACCGGGGAGCTGTTTTTT. Translation gives CASSPPSGRNTGELFF. Supplemented by reference TRBV18 and TRBJ2-2, the full variable domain reads NAGVMQNPRHLVRRRGQEARLRCSPMKGHSHVYWYRQLPEEGLKFMVYLQKENIIDESGMPKERFSAEFPKEGPSILRIQQVVRGDSAAYFCASSPPSGRNTGELFFGEGSRLTVL.

The gene calls are TRBV27 and TRBJ1-2; the D gene is possibly TRBD1 (6 bases). The germline CDR1 and CDR2 sequences are MNHEY and SMNVEV (reference sequence). The CDR3 spans 15 residues. V was clipped by 6 bases and J by 5 bases, with 19 bases between them. The CDR3 DNA sequence: TGTGCCAGCAGCCCCAGGGGTCGTGTGCAGTATGGCTACACCTTC. Translated: CASSPRGRVQYGYTF.

This chain joins TRBV30 and TRBJ2-1, with 15 bases lining up with TRBD2. Germline values: CDR1 GTSNPN, CDR2 SVGIG (reference sequence). Trimming took 5 bases from V and 16 from J; bases not matched to a gene: 12. The CDR3 runs 14 residues. CDR3 loop: CAWLRKGLAGGSFF. In DNA form, the CDR3 reads TGTGCCTGGCTGAGAAAGGGACTAGCGGGAGGCTCTTTCTTC.

This sequence joins TRBV30 and TRBJ2-7; D gene unclear. The CDR3 loop spans 12 amino acids. Germline CDR1 is GTSNPN and CDR2 is SVGIG (reference sequence). Trimming took off 4 bases at V and 1 base at J, with 8 bases between the two ends. DNA of the CDR3: TGTGCCTGGACTCACAATTCCTACGAGCAGTACTTC. Residues: CAWTHNSYEQYF.

The genes are TRBV29-1 and TRBJ2-7; D is possibly TRBD2 (5 bases). This CDR3 spans 12 amino acids. V lost 1 base to trimming and J lost 4 bases, with 8 bases between them. The germline V gene has CDR1 SQVTM and CDR2 ANQGSEA. The CDR3, as DNA: TGCAGCGTTGAAGCGGGGTTATACGAGCAGTACTTC. Amino acids: CSVEAGLYEQYF.

The V call is TRBV7-9, the J call TRBJ2-3; D not certain. Trimming removed 1 base at V and 7 bases at J, with 6 bases between. The CDR3 extends over 12 amino acids. The germline V gene has CDR1 SEHNR and CDR2 FQNEAQ (reference sequence). CDR3 coding DNA: TGTGCCAGCAGCTTAGGTTCTTATACGCAGTATTTT. It specifies CASSLGSYTQYF. Based on the CDR3 plus reference TRBV7-9 and TRBJ2-3, the full variable domain is DTGVSQNPRHKITKRGQNVTFRCDPISEHNRLYWYRQTLGQGPEFLTYFQNEAQLEKSRLLSDRFSAERPKGSFSTLEIQRTEQGDSAMYLCASSLGSYTQYFGPGTRLTVL.

This clone was observed a few times. The rearrangement uses TRBV30 and TRBJ2-5, with D possibly matching TRBD1 (5 bases). V dropped 4 bases and J dropped 4 bases, with 7 bases sitting between them. CDR1 is GTSNPN, CDR2 SVGIG, per germline (reference sequence). This CDR3 comprises 11 residues. CDR3 sequence: CAWTGPETQYF. The CDR3 DNA follows: TGTGCCTGGACAGGGCCAGAGACCCAGTACTTC.

This clone has a handful of counts. This chain connects TRBV9 to TRBJ2-2; D call uncertain. CDR1 and CDR2 (germline): SGDLS, YYNGEE. Trimming pared 0 bases from V and 4 bases from J, leaving 13 bases between. This CDR3 has 16 amino acids. The CDR3 region has the DNA TGTGCCAGCAGCGTAGAACAGACCCGAAGCACCGGGGAGCTGTTTTTT. It encodes CASSVEQTRSTGELFF. Combining the CDR3 with reference TRBV9 and TRBJ2-2 gives the whole variable domain DSGVTQTPKHLITATGQRVTLRCSPRSGDLSVYWYQQSLDQGLQFLIQYYNGEERAKGNILERFSAQQFPDLHSELNLSSLELGDSALYFCASSVEQTRSTGELFFGEGSRLTVL.

This chain joins TRBV28 and TRBJ2-3; 9 bases match TRBD1. The CDR3 length is 15 residues. The germline gives CDR1 MDHEN, CDR2 SYDVKM. The V and J ends lost 6 bases and 6 bases, in that order; junction bases with no gene match: 10. The CDR3: CASRAPITGGDTQYF. In nucleotides, the CDR3 is TGTGCCAGCAGAGCGCCCATCACAGGGGGCGATACGCAGTATTTT.

In this sample, this clone turned up a few times. The chain employs TRBV6-1 and TRBJ2-1; 10 bases fit TRBD1. From germline, CDR1 is MNHNS and CDR2 SASEGT. This CDR3 spans 15 amino acids. The trim removed 1 base at V and 5 bases at J, leaving 2 bases unmatched. CDR3 amino acids: CASSEGQGANNEQFF. CDR3 coding DNA: TGTGCCAGCAGTGAAGGACAGGGGGCGAACAATGAGCAGTTCTTC.

This clone was observed a handful of times. This sequence joins TRBV30 and TRBJ1-2, with D unclear. Deletions cut 1 base from V and 5 bases from J, with 5 bases between. The CDR3 contains 11 residues. Germline loops: CDR1 GTSNPN, CDR2 SVGIG (reference sequence). CDR3 sequence (DNA): TGTGCCTGGAGTGCGTCGTATGGCTACACCTTC. It yields the protein CAWSASYGYTF.